This T cell receptor beta chain was found in a study of T cells in Graves' hyperthyroidism and ophthalmopathy. Regions amplified from RNA transcripts were the TCR beta CDR3 regions. First-round RT-PCR of the TCR CDR3 relied on the HTBI primer set. MiXCR, applied by TCRdb to the multiplex PCR reads, yields one record per CDR3 protein. Of 610,000 or so distinct CDR3 sequences detected, roughly 50% appear once; the ten largest clones hold about 7.8%. Germline CDR1 SEHNR, CDR2 FQNEAQ (reference sequence). This CDR3 contains 15 residues. The ends were cut back, 6 bases at V and 0 bases at J, with 15 bases in the middle. If no ophthalmopathy progression occurred within 18 months, Graves' hyperthyroidism was stable. Patients aged 18 to 65 had newly diagnosed hyperthyroidism lasting under 2 months. This clonotype was seen only once.

Sequenced sample: peripheral blood or thyroid tissue (not recorded which). The chain carries TRBV7-9 and TRBJ2-7, with D perhaps matching TRBD2 (6 bases). The source is a woman under 30 with Graves' hyperthyroidism. DNA of the CDR3: TGTGCCAGCAGTCCTCCTTGGGGGGACTCCTACGAGCAGTACTTC. Amino acid sequence: CASSPPWGDSYEQYF.